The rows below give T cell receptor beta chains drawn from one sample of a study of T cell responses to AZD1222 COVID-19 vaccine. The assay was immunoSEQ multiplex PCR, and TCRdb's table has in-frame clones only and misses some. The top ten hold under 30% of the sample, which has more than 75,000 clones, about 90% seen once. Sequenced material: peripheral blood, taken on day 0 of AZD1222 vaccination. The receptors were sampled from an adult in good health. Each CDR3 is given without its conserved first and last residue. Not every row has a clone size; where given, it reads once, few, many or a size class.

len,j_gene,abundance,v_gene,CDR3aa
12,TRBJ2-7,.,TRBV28,ASSLVGKNYEQY
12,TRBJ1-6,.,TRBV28,AHGGSSYNSPLH
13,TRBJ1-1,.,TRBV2,ASSGLTGGGAEAF
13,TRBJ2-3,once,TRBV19,ASSDGTGNTDTQY
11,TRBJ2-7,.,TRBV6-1,ASSERSAYEQY
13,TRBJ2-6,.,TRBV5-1,ASSFLLSGANVLT
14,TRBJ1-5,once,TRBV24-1,ATSGPGTGGGQPQH
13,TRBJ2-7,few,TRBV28,ASSLSSGRLSEQY
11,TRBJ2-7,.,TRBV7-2,ASSLDSHYEQY
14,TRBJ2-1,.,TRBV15,ATSRVGTGILGEQF
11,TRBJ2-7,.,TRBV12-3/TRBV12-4,ASSPTGVNEQY
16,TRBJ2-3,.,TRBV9,ASSADAPGGRVTDTQY
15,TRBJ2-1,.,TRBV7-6,ASSSQLAGVVLNEQF
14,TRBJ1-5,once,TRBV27,ASSFGGISSNQPQH
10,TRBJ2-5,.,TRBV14,ASSPPGETQY
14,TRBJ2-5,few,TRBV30,ACAGDRARDRETQY
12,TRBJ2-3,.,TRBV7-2,ASKEGLAEDTQY
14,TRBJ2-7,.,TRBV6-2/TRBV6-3,ASSRAGAETPYEQY
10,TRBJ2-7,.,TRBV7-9,ASSLNFYEQY
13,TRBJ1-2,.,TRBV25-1,ASSEYLGQGGGYT
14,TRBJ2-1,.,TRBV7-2,ASRPTRTSGYNEQF
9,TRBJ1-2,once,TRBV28,ATEPLNGYT
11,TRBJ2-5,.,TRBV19,ASSIGYQETQY